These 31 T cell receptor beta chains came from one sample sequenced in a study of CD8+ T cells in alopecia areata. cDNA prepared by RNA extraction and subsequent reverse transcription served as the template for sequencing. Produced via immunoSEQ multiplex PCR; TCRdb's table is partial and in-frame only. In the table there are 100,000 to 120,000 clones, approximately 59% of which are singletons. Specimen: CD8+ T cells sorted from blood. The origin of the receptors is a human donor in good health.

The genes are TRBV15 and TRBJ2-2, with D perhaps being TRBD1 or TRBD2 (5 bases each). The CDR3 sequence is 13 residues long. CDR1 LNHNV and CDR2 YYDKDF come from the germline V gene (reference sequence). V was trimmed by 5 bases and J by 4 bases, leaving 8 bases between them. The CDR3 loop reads CATSGDRTGELFF. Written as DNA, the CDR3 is TGTGCCACCAGCGGGGACCGCACCGGGGAGCTGTTTTTT.

The CDR3: CASSQGPSYEQYF. As DNA, the CDR3 is TGTGCCAGCAGCCAGGGACCGTCCTACGAGCAGTACTTC. The V call is TRBV5-6, the J call TRBJ2-7; D tentatively fits TRBD1 or TRBD2 (5 bases each). The V and J ends lost 4 bases and 1 base respectively, with 9 bases between them. The germline V gene has CDR1 SGHDT and CDR2 YYEEEE. This CDR3 contains 13 residues.

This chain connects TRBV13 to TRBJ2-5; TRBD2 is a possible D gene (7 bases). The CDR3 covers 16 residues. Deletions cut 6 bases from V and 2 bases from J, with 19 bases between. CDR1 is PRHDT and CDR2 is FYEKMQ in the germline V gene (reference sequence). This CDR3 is CASSPGLAGAQETQYF. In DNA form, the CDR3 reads TGTGCCAGCAGTCCGGGGCTGGCGGGGGCACAAGAGACCCAGTACTTC.

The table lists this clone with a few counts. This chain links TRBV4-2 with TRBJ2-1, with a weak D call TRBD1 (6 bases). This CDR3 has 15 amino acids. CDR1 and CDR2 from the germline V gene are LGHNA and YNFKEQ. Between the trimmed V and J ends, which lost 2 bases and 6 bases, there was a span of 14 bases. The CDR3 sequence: CASSQPLRGSNEQFF. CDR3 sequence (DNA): TGTGCCAGCAGCCAACCCCTAAGGGGGTCCAATGAGCAGTTCTTC.

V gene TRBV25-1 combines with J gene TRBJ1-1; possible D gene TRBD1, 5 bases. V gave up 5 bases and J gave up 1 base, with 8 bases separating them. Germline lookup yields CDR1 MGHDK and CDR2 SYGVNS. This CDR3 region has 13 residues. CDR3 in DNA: TGTGCCAGCAGTAGGGGCACGAACACTGAAGCTTTCTTT. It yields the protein CASSRGTNTEAFF.

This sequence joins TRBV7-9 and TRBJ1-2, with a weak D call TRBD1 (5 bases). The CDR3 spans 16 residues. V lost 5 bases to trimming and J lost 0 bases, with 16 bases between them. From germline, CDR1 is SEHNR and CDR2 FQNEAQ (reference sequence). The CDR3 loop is CASSADWDGPNYGYTF. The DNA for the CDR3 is TGTGCCAGCAGCGCAGACTGGGACGGCCCTAACTATGGCTACACCTTC.

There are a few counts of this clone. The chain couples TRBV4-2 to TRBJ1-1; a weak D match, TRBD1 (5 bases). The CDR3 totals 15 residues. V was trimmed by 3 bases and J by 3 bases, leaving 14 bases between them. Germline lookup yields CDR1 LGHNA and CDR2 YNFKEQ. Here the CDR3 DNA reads TGTGCCAGCAGCCAGCTTCCGAAGGGGTACACTGAAGCTTTCTTT. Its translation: CASSQLPKGYTEAFF.

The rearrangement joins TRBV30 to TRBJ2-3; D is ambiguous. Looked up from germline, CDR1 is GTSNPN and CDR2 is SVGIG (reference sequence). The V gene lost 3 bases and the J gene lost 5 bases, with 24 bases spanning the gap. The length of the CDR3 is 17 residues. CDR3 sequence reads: CAWSPESASEVGDTQYF. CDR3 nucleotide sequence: TGTGCCTGGAGCCCCGAAAGCGCGTCCGAAGTGGGAGATACGCAGTATTTT.

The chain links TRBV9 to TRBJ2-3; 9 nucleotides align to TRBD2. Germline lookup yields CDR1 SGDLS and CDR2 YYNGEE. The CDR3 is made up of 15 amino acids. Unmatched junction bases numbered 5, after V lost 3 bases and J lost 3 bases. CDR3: CASSAVAGATDTQYF. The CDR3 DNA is TGTGCCAGCAGCGCTGTAGCGGGGGCTACAGATACGCAGTATTTT. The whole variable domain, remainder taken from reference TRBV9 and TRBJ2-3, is DSGVTQTPKHLITATGQRVTLRCSPRSGDLSVYWYQQSLDQGLQFLIQYYNGEERAKGNILERFSAQQFPDLHSELNLSSLELGDSALYFCASSAVAGATDTQYFGPGTRLTVL.

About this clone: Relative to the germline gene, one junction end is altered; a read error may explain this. The CDR3 loop is CASSQDLGQGGDTQYF. Written as DNA, the CDR3 is TGCGCCAGCAGCCAAGATCTTGGACAGGGGGGAGATACGCAGTATTTT. The V gene is TRBV5-4, the J gene TRBJ2-3; 10 bases are a match to TRBD1. The CDR3 extends over 16 amino acids. Germline lookup yields CDR1 SGHNT and CDR2 YYREEE (reference sequence).

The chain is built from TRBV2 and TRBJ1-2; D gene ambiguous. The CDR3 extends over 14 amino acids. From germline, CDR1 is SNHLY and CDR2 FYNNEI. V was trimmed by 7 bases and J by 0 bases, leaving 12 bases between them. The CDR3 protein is CASIYGEANYGYTF. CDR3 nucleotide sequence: TGTGCCAGCATCTACGGGGAGGCTAACTATGGCTACACCTTC.

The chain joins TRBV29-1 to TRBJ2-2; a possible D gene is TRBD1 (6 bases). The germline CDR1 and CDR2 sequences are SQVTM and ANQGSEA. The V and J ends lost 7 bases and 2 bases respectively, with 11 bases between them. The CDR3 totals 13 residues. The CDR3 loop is CSAWTVNTGELFF. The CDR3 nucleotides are TGCAGCGCCTGGACAGTAAACACCGGGGAGCTGTTTTTT.

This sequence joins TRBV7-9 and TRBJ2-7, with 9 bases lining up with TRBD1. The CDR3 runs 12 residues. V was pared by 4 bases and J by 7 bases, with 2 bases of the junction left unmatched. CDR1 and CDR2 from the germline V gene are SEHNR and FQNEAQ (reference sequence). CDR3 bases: TGTGCCAGCAGCTGGACAGGGGAAGAGCAGTACTTC. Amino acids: CASSWTGEEQYF.

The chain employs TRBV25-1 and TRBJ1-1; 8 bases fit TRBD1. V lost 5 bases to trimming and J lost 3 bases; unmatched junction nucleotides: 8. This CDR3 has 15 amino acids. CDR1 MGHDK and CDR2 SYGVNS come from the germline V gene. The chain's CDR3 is CASSTRTGSDTEAFF. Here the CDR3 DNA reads TGTGCCAGCAGTACCCGGACAGGGTCGGACACTGAAGCTTTCTTT.

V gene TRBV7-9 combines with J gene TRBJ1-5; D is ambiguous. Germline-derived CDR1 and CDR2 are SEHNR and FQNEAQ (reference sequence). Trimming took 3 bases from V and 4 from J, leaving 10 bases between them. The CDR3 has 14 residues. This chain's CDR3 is CASSLSFPNQPQHF. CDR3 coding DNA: TGTGCCAGCAGCTTGTCCTTTCCGAATCAGCCCCAGCATTTT.

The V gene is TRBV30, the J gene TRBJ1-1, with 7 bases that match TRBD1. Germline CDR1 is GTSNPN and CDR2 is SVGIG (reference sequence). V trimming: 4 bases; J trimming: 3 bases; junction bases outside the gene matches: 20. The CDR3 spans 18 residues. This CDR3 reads CAWTHPGQRGWWDTEAFF. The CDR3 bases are TGTGCCTGGACTCATCCGGGACAGAGAGGGTGGTGGGACACTGAAGCTTTCTTT.

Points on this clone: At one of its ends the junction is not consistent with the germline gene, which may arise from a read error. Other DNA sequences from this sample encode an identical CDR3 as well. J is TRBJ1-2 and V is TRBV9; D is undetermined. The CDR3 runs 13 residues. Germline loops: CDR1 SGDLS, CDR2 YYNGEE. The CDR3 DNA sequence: TGCGCCAGCAGCGGGGTGGACCTGAACGGCTACACCTTC. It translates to CASSGVDLNGYTF.

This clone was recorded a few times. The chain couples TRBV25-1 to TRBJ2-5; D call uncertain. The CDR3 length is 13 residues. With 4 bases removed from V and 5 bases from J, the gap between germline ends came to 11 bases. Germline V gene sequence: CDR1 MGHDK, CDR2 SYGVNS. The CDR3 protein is CASSAGSRETQYF. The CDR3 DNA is TGTGCCAGCAGTGCCGGGTCGAGGGAGACCCAGTACTTC.

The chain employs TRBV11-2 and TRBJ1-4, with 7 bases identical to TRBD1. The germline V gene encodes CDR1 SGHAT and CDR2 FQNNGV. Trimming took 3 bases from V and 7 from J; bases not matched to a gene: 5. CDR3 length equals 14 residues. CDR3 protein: CASSLTGRSEKLFF. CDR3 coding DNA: TGTGCCAGCAGCTTGACAGGGAGAAGTGAAAAACTGTTTTTT.

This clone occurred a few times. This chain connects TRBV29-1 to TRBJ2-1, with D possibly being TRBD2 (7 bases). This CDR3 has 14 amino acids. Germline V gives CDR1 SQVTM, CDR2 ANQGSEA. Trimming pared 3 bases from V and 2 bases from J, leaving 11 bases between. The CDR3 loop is CSVDEGGPYNEQFF. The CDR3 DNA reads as TGCAGCGTTGACGAGGGGGGGCCCTACAATGAGCAGTTCTTC.

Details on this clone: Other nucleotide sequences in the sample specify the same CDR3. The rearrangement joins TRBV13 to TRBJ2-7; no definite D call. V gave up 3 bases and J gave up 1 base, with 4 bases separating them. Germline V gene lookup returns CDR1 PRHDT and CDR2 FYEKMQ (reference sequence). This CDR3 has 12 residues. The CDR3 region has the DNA TGTGCCAGCAGCTTGGGGTCCTACGAGCAGTACTTC. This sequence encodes CASSLGSYEQYF.

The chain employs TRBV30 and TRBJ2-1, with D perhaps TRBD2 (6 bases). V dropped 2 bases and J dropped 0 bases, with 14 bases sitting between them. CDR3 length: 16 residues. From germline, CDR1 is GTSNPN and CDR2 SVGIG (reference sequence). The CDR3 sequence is CAWSLSSATSYNEQFF. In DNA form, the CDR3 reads TGTGCCTGGAGTTTATCTAGCGCAACCTCCTACAATGAGCAGTTCTTC.

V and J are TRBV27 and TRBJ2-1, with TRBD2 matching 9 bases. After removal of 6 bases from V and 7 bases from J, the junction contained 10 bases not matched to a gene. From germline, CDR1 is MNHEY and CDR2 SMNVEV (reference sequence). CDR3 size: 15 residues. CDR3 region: CASSTGRGGRNEQFF. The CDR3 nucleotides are TGTGCCAGCAGCACGGGGCGGGGGGGCCGAAATGAGCAGTTCTTC.

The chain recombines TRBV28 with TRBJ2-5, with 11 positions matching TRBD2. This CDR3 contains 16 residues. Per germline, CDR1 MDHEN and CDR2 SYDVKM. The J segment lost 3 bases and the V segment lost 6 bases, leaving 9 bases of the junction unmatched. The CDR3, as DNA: TGTGCCAGCAGACGCCTAGCGGGGGGACCCGAAGAGACCCAGTACTTC. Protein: CASRRLAGGPEETQYF. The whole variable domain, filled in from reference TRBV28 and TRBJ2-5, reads DVKVTQSSRYLVKRTGEKVFLECVQDMDHENMFWYRQDPGLGLRLIYFSYDVKMKEKGDIPEGYSVSREKKERFSLILESASTNQTSMYLCASRRLAGGPEETQYFGPGTRLLVL.

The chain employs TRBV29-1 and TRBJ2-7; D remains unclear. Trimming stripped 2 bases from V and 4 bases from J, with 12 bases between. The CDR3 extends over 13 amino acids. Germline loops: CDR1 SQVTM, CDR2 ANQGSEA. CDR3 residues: CSVETEQTYEQYF. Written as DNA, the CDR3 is TGCAGCGTTGAAACTGAACAGACATACGAGCAGTACTTC.

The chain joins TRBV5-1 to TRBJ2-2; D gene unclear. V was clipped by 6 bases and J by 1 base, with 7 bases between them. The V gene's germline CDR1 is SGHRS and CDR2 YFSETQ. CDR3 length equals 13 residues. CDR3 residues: CASNPRNTGELFF. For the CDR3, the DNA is TGCGCCAGCAACCCCCGGAACACCGGGGAGCTGTTTTTT.

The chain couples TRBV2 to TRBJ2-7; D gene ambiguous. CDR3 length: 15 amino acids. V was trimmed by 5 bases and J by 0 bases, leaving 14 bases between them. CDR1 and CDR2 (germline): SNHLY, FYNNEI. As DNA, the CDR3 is TGTGCCAGCAGTTATGGTCCCGCCTCCTCCTACGAGCAGTACTTC. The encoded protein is CASSYGPASSYEQYF. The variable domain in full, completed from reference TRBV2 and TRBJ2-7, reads EPEVTQTPSHQVTQMGQEVILRCVPISNHLYFYWYRQILGQKVEFLVSFYNNEISEKSEIFDDQFSVERPDGSNFTLKIRSTKLEDSAMYFCASSYGPASSYEQYFGPGTRLTVT.

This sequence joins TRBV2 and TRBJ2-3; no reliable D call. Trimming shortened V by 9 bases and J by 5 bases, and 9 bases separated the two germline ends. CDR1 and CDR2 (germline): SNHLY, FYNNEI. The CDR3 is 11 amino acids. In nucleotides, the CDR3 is TGTGCCAGATTGGGCGGAGATACGCAGTATTTT. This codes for CARLGGDTQYF.

CDR3 loop: CASSPATGTGSYEQYF. In nucleotides, the CDR3 is TGCGCCAGCAGCCCAGCGACCGGGACGGGATCCTACGAGCAGTACTTC. V usage is TRBV4-1 and J usage is TRBJ2-7; D possibly matches TRBD1 or TRBD2 (5 bases each). Trimming pared 4 bases from V and 1 base from J, leaving 17 bases between. Germline V gives CDR1 MGHRA, CDR2 YSYEKL. This CDR3 has 16 amino acids.

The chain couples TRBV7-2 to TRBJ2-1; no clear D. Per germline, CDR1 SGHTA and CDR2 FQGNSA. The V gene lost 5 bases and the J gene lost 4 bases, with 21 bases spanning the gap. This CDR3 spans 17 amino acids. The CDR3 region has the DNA TGTGCCAGCAGCCCAGCCCCTGGAGAGGCCAAATACAATGAGCAGTTCTTC. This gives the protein CASSPAPGEAKYNEQFF.

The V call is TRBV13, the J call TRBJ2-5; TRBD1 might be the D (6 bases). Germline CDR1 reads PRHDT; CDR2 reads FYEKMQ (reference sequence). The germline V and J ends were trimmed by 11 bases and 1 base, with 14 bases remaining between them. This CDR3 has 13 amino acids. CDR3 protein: CACSTGIQETQYF. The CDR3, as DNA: TGTGCCTGCTCTACAGGGATCCAAGAGACCCAGTACTTC.